The 32 T cell receptor beta chains presented below share a single source sample, sequenced in a study of blood T cell repertoires in COVID-19. The repertoire was sequenced with immunoSEQ multiplex PCR; TCRdb's copy has only in-frame clones and lacks some. This table holds more than 350,000 clones, around 87% found once. Source material: PBMCs or T cells enriched from blood (not recorded which). Source of these receptors: a woman aged 45-65 years who had recovered from COVID-19.

V usage is TRBV5-6 and J usage is TRBJ1-1; weak D call: TRBD1 (5 bases). The V gene lost 3 bases and the J gene lost 7 bases, with 10 bases spanning the gap. This CDR3 has 12 amino acids. In germline, CDR1 is SGHDT, CDR2 YYEEEE. CDR3 sequence (DNA): TGTGCCAGCAGCTCCTGGGGCGTTGAAGCTTTCTTT. Protein: CASSSWGVEAFF.

J is TRBJ2-1 and V is TRBV30; 7 bases fit TRBD2. V shed 2 bases, J shed 3 bases, and the junction held 13 bases outside the gene matches. CDR1 and CDR2 (germline): GTSNPN, SVGIG (reference sequence). This CDR3 has 17 residues. The CDR3 loop reads CAWSHPRGRGDYNEQFF. The CDR3 DNA follows: TGTGCCTGGAGTCACCCTAGGGGTCGGGGGGACTACAATGAGCAGTTCTTC.

J is TRBJ2-2 and V is TRBV7-8, with D maybe TRBD2 (6 bases). The CDR3 runs to 14 residues. Germline CDR1 SGHVS, CDR2 FQNEAQ. V lost 5 bases and J lost 4, with 11 bases in between. The CDR3 DNA is TGTGCCAGCAGCCTATACGGGGGCACCGGGGAGCTGTTTTTT. It encodes CASSLYGGTGELFF.

The genes are TRBV2 and TRBJ1-2; 7 bases line up with TRBD1. The CDR3 is made up of 13 amino acids. The germline gives CDR1 SNHLY, CDR2 FYNNEI. Trimming at V came to 4 bases and at J to 5 bases, leaving 4 bases not matched to a gene. Here the CDR3 reads CASSVRDSYGYTF. The CDR3 DNA reads as TGTGCCAGCAGTGTCCGGGACAGTTATGGCTACACCTTC.

The chain joins TRBV6-5 to TRBJ2-2, with D tentatively TRBD2 (5 bases). Trimming left V 2 bases short and J 10 bases short, with 8 bases between. CDR1 and CDR2 (germline): MNHEY, SVGAGI. CDR3 size: 12 residues. CDR3 bases: TGTGCCAGCAGTTACGACTATTCGGAGCTGTTTTTT. Residues: CASSYDYSELFF.

The V and J genes are TRBV4-1 and TRBJ2-7; 8 positions agree with TRBD1. Germline V gene data show CDR1 as MGHRA and CDR2 as YSYEKL. The V and J ends lost 4 bases and 2 bases, in that order; junction bases with no gene match: 7. The CDR3 runs to 15 residues. The CDR3 region has the DNA TGCGCCAGCAGCCGCGACAGGGGCGTTCCCTACGAGCAGTACTTC. As protein: CASSRDRGVPYEQYF.

The chain has TRBV28 and TRBJ1-5; D gene uncertain. CDR3 length: 11 residues. V was shortened by 10 bases and J by 11 bases, with 15 bases between the two germline ends. Germline CDR1 MDHEN, CDR2 SYDVKM. For the CDR3, the DNA is TGTGCCACCGGGGATAGGTCGACCCAGCATTTT. This encodes CATGDRSTQHF.

This sequence joins TRBV7-4 and TRBJ1-1; D is perhaps TRBD1 (5 bases). Trimming stripped 4 bases from V and 2 bases from J, with 8 bases between. CDR1 and CDR2 (germline): SGHVT, SQSDAQ. This CDR3 contains 13 residues. The CDR3 is CASSCRENTEAFF. In DNA, the CDR3 is TGTGCCAGCAGCTGCAGGGAAAACACTGAAGCTTTCTTT.

The J gene is TRBJ1-4, the V gene TRBV19; tentatively, D is TRBD1 (6 bases). The germline V gene encodes CDR1 LNHDA and CDR2 SQIVND (reference sequence). The CDR3 is made up of 14 amino acids. Trimming shortened V by 8 bases and J by 10 bases, and 20 bases separated the two germline ends. The CDR3 DNA sequence: TGTGCCAGTTCACTAACTGGGACAAGCGGAAAACTGTTTTTT. It is translated as CASSLTGTSGKLFF.

The chain couples TRBV24-1 to TRBJ2-3, with 9 bases lining up with TRBD1. V shed 4 bases, J shed 5 bases, and the junction held 9 bases outside the gene matches. The CDR3 runs to 16 residues. Germline V gene lookup returns CDR1 KGHDR and CDR2 SFDVKD. The DNA for the CDR3 is TGTGCCACCAGTGACAGGGCGGGACAGGGTCTAGATACGCAGTATTTT. Translated: CATSDRAGQGLDTQYF.

The V and J genes are TRBV7-8 and TRBJ2-2, with 9 nucleotides matching TRBD2. The CDR3 totals 17 residues. Germline values: CDR1 SGHVS, CDR2 FQNEAQ. V was clipped by 4 bases and J by 0 bases; unmatched bases: 6. The CDR3 is CASSSKVAGANTGELFF. As DNA, the CDR3 is TGTGCCAGCAGCTCGAAGGTAGCGGGGGCGAACACCGGGGAGCTGTTTTTT.

The chain employs TRBV10-3 and TRBJ2-3; unclear D gene. This CDR3 is built from 15 residues. The V end lost 2 bases, the J end lost 0 bases, and 9 bases lay between the germline ends. Germline CDR1 ENHRY, CDR2 SYGVKD. The CDR3 spells CAISERQTSTDTQYF. Here the CDR3 DNA reads TGTGCCATCAGTGAGAGGCAGACTAGCACAGATACGCAGTATTTT.

The rearrangement uses TRBV5-1 and TRBJ1-3; 9 positions match TRBD1. This CDR3 region has 17 residues. Germline V gives CDR1 SGHRS, CDR2 YFSETQ. Trimming removed 3 bases from V and 4 bases from J; junction bases left unmatched: 11. CDR3: CASSSYPGQGYGNTIYF. Written as DNA, the CDR3 is TGCGCCAGCAGCTCGTACCCGGGACAGGGTTACGGAAACACCATATATTTT. Variable domain in full (rest from reference TRBV5-1 and TRBJ1-3): KAGVTQTPRYLIKTRGQQVTLSCSPISGHRSVSWYQQTPGQGLQFLFEYFSETQRNKGNFPGRFSGRQFSNSRSEMNVSTLELGDSALYLCASSSYPGQGYGNTIYFGEGSWLTVV.

The chain couples TRBV27 to TRBJ1-2; D gene unclear. CDR3 size: 13 residues. Germline-derived CDR1 and CDR2 are MNHEY and SMNVEV (reference sequence). Trimming left V 0 bases short and J 11 bases short, with 13 bases between. The CDR3 DNA is TGTGCCAGCAGTTTATCGAGATTCTGGTCTTACACCTTC. Its translation is CASSLSRFWSYTF.

The V call is TRBV2, the J call TRBJ2-1; 14 bases are shared with TRBD2. Trimming cost V 6 bases and J 7 bases; bases outside gene matches: 5. CDR3 length equals 15 residues. Germline V gene data show CDR1 as SNHLY and CDR2 as FYNNEI. CDR3 amino acids: CASRETSGGGNEQFF. For the CDR3, the DNA is TGTGCCAGCAGGGAGACTAGCGGGGGGGGAAATGAGCAGTTCTTC.

This rearrangement joins TRBV13 to TRBJ2-5, with TRBD2 matching over 8 bases. The CDR3 loop spans 13 amino acids. The germline V gene encodes CDR1 PRHDT and CDR2 FYEKMQ (reference sequence). V gave up 3 bases and J gave up 4 bases; unmatched junction bases: 1. CDR3 in DNA: TGTGCCAGCAGCTTGCGGGGGGCAGAGACCCAGTACTTC. This codes for CASSLRGAETQYF.

The gene calls are TRBV19 and TRBJ1-4; a possible D gene is TRBD1 (6 bases). The germline V gene has CDR1 LNHDA and CDR2 SQIVND (reference sequence). V was shortened by 5 bases and J by 5 bases, with 15 bases between the two germline ends. The CDR3 sequence is 15 residues long. This CDR3 is CASSPLAGVNEKLFF. The CDR3, as DNA: TGTGCCAGTAGTCCGTTGGCAGGGGTGAATGAAAAACTGTTTTTT.

The chain has TRBV2 and TRBJ2-7, with 11 bases matching TRBD1. V was pared by 6 bases and J by 0 bases, with 1 base of the junction left unmatched. The germline gives CDR1 SNHLY, CDR2 FYNNEI. The length of the CDR3 is 14 residues. Here the CDR3 reads CASRGQGASYEQYF. CDR3 bases: TGTGCCAGCAGAGGACAGGGGGCCTCCTACGAGCAGTACTTC. Full variable domain (rest looked up from reference TRBV2 and TRBJ2-7): EPEVTQTPSHQVTQMGQEVILRCVPISNHLYFYWYRQILGQKVEFLVSFYNNEISEKSEIFDDQFSVERPDGSNFTLKIRSTKLEDSAMYFCASRGQGASYEQYFGPGTRLTVT.

The chain links TRBV11-2 to TRBJ1-6; the D gene is possibly TRBD1 (5 bases). CDR3 length: 15 amino acids. Germline loops: CDR1 SGHAT, CDR2 FQNNGV. Trimming took 4 bases from V and 7 from J, leaving 14 bases between them. Here the CDR3 DNA reads TGTGCCAGCAGCTCTTTCCAGGGATCGAATTCACCCCTCCACTTT. Amino acid sequence: CASSSFQGSNSPLHF.

This chain uses TRBV5-1 with TRBJ2-5; 8 bases line up with TRBD1. Trimming at V came to 4 bases and at J to 5 bases, leaving 10 bases not matched to a gene. The CDR3 covers 15 residues. Germline V lookup: CDR1 SGHRS, CDR2 YFSETQ. The CDR3 loop reads CASSVQDRAGETQYF. CDR3 coding DNA: TGCGCCAGCAGCGTCCAGGACAGGGCGGGGGAGACCCAGTACTTC.

This clone was counted a single time. The chain has TRBV7-2 and TRBJ1-4; D is perhaps TRBD1 (5 bases). V lost 5 bases and J 8 bases, leaving 18 bases between the germline ends. This CDR3 is built from 15 residues. Germline CDR1 SGHTA, CDR2 FQGNSA. CDR3: CASSVTRQGREKLFF. Here the CDR3 DNA reads TGTGCCAGCAGCGTCACCCGGCAGGGCCGGGAAAAACTGTTTTTT.

The CDR3 DNA reads as TGTGCCAGTAGTTCTACAGGGAACTACACCTTC. The encoded protein is CASSSTGNYTF. The chain recombines TRBV19 with TRBJ1-2, with D possibly TRBD1 on 6 matching bases. The CDR3 sequence is 11 residues long. V was trimmed by 5 bases and J by 10 bases, leaving 11 bases between them. Germline CDR1 and CDR2: LNHDA and SQIVND (reference sequence).

The genes are TRBV19 and TRBJ1-2; D not resolved. Trimming cost V 3 bases and J 1 base, with 9 bases left between them. Germline CDR1 reads LNHDA; CDR2 reads SQIVND (reference sequence). The CDR3 is 14 amino acids. CDR3 amino acids: CASSMVADNYGYTF. For the CDR3, the DNA is TGTGCCAGTAGTATGGTGGCAGATAACTATGGCTACACCTTC.

The genes are TRBV19 and TRBJ1-4; D gene uncertain. V gave up 6 bases and J gave up 5 bases, with 16 bases separating them. This CDR3 has 15 amino acids. Germline V CDR1 and CDR2: LNHDA, SQIVND (reference sequence). CDR3 nucleotides: TGTGCCAGTAGCCGTAGACAAAGTCCGAATGAAAAACTGTTTTTT. Its protein is CASSRRQSPNEKLFF.

The chain has TRBV6-1 and TRBJ1-5, with 7 bases aligning to TRBD1. In germline, CDR1 is MNHNS, CDR2 SASEGT. V was clipped by 2 bases and J by 6 bases; unmatched bases: 13. The CDR3 totals 17 residues. The CDR3, as DNA: TGTGCCAGCAGTGAAAGGTTAACAGGGGATTGGGGTCAGCCCCAGCATTTT. As protein: CASSERLTGDWGQPQHF.

V and J are TRBV7-8 and TRBJ2-6; tentatively, D is TRBD1 (5 bases). Germline V gives CDR1 SGHVS, CDR2 FQNEAQ. V dropped 1 base and J dropped 0 bases, with 7 bases sitting between them. The CDR3 has 16 amino acids. The CDR3 sequence: CASSLVGASGANVLTF. CDR3 sequence (DNA): TGTGCCAGCAGCTTAGTTGGGGCCTCTGGGGCCAACGTCCTGACTTTC.

The chain employs TRBV2 and TRBJ1-2; no firm D call. CDR1 SNHLY and CDR2 FYNNEI come from the germline V gene. The V gene lost 4 bases and the J gene lost 0 bases, with 12 bases spanning the gap. This CDR3 has 15 amino acids. DNA for the CDR3: TGTGCCAGCAGTGCCTCGAGGATAGCTAACTATGGCTACACCTTC. Translation: CASSASRIANYGYTF.

The chain couples TRBV25-1 to TRBJ2-2; 11 bases align to TRBD2. The CDR3 spans 15 residues. V lost 6 bases and J lost 4; bases outside the gene matches: 4. CDR1 is MGHDK and CDR2 is SYGVNS in the germline V gene. DNA of the CDR3: TGTGCCAGCAGCTTTAGCGGGGGGGTCACCGGGGAGCTGTTTTTT. The encoded protein is CASSFSGGVTGELFF.

The chain couples TRBV29-1 to TRBJ1-2, with TRBD1 matching 9 bases. This CDR3 is 14 amino acids long. The junction had 7 bases not matched to a gene; V was cut back by 7 bases and J by 1 base. Germline CDR1 is SQVTM and CDR2 is ANQGSEA. The DNA for the CDR3 is TGCAGCGCTATCCGGGACAGGGATAACTATGGCTACACCTTC. Its translation is CSAIRDRDNYGYTF.

This chain links TRBV12-3 or TRBV12-4 with TRBJ1-3, with unresolved D. The CDR3 runs 10 residues. V was clipped by 5 bases and J by 10 bases, with 6 bases between them. The CDR3 spells CASSLRTIYF. The CDR3 DNA reads TGTGCCAGCAGTCTAAGAACCATATATTTT.

The chain carries TRBV5-1 and TRBJ2-7, with D possibly matching TRBD2 (6 bases). V was trimmed by 4 bases and J by 5 bases, leaving 13 bases between them. The CDR3 has 13 residues. From germline, CDR1 is SGHRS and CDR2 YFSETQ. Here the CDR3 reads CASSTGGSDEQYF. CDR3 bases: TGCGCCAGCAGCACCGGGGGTTCGGACGAGCAGTACTTC.

The chain recombines TRBV30 with TRBJ2-7, with TRBD1 matching over 9 bases. CDR3 length: 13 residues. The ends lost 8 bases at V and 3 bases at J; junction bases unmatched: 8. From germline, CDR1 is GTSNPN and CDR2 SVGIG (reference sequence). CDR3 residues: CARRDRVNYEQYF. Written as DNA, the CDR3 is TGTGCCCGCCGGGACAGGGTGAACTACGAGCAGTACTTC.